This T cell receptor beta chain was captured by sequencing in a study of breast tumors, draining lymph nodes, adjacent tissues. Whole-study findings and limits: The lymph node origin of tumor T cells was framed as consistent with a hypothesis, not demonstrated.

Remarks on this clonotype: The antigen remains unidentified.

CDR3 size: 13 residues. CDR1 and CDR2 from the germline V gene are SQVTM and ANQGSEA. Trimming at V came to 6 bases and at J to 4 bases, leaving 5 bases not matched to a gene. TCRdb reprocessed the multiplex PCR reads with MiXCR, giving one entry per CDR3 protein. Of roughly 70,000 distinct CDR3 sequences in the sample, about 40% were seen once. The TCR sequence derives from a female donor with breast cancer. Some clones in this sample may be carry-over from other donors' samples. This sequence joins TRBV29-1 and TRBJ2-5; 10 bases are a match to TRBD2. Input material: breast tumor tissue. DNA of the CDR3: TGCAGCGTAGATGGACTAGCGGTAGAGACCCAGTACTTC. Translation gives CSVDGLAVETQYF.